This T cell receptor (beta chain) was found in a study of T cells after yellow fever vaccination. Looking at the study overall: Some fractions had low cell numbers, and these were prepared with SMART-Seq v4 Ultra Low Input. General observations from the study: Among primary-vaccination clones, most reappeared after the booster, at almost 98% for CD4 and around 90% for CD8. Any FACS-sorted repertoire could hold abundant clonotypes that contaminate it from the bulk population.

The CDR3 is 16 residues long. J was trimmed by 7 bases and V by 7 bases; bases with no gene match: 15. Germline values: CDR1 SGHRS, CDR2 YFSETQ. This clonotype was seen a few times. Its antigen remains unknown. For TCR, cDNA came from 5'RACE template switching, which added a universal primer site and UMIs. TCRdb redid the calling of the 5' RACE reads with MiXCR, one entry per CDR3 protein. The sample includes some 260,000 distinct CDR3 sequences, around 4.9% of them seen just once. Sequences were derived from CD4+ T cells sorted from PBMCs, sampled on the day of the yellow fever booster vaccination. The source of this sequence is a young man who received the YFV17D yellow fever vaccine. The rearrangement links TRBV5-1 to TRBJ2-1; TRBD2 matches 9 bases. CDR3 sequence reads: CASRPDAGGPENEQFF. The CDR3 region has the DNA TGCGCCAGCCGCCCGGATGCGGGGGGGCCAGAGAATGAGCAGTTCTTC.